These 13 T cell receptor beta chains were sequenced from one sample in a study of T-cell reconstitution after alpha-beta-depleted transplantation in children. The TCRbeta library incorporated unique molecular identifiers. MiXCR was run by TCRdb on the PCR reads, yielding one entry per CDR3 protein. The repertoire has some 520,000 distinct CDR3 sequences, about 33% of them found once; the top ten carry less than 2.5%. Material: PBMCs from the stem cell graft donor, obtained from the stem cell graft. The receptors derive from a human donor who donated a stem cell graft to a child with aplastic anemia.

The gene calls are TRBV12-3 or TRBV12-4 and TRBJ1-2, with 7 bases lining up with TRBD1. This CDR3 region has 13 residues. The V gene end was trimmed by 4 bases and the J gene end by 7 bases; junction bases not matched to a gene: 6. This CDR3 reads CASSSTQGVGYTF. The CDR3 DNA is TGTGCCAGCAGTTCGACGCAGGGGGTTGGCTACACCTTC.

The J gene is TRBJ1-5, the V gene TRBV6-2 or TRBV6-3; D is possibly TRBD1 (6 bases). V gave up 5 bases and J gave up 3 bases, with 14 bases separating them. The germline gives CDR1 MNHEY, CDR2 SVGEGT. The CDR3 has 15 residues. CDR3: CASSPRGDNNQPQHF. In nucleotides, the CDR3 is TGTGCCAGCAGTCCTAGGGGGGATAACAATCAGCCCCAGCATTTT.

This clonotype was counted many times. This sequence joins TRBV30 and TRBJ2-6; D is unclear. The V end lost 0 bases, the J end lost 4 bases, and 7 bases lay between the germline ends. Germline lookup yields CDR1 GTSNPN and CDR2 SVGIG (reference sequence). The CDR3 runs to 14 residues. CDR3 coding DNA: TGTGCCTGGAGTGTAGGGTCCGGGGCCAACGTCCTGACTTTC. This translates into CAWSVGSGANVLTF. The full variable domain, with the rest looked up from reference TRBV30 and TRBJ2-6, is SQTIHQWPATLVQPVGSPLSLECTVEGTSNPNLYWYRQAAGRGLQLLFYSVGIGQISSEVPQNLSASRPQDRQFILSSKKLLLSDSGFYLCAWSVGSGANVLTFGAGSRLTVL.

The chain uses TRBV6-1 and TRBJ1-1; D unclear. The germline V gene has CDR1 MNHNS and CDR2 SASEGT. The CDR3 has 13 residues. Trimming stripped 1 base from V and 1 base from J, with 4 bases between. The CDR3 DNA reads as TGTGCCAGCAGTGAAGTGGGGAACACTGAAGCTTTCTTT. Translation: CASSEVGNTEAFF.

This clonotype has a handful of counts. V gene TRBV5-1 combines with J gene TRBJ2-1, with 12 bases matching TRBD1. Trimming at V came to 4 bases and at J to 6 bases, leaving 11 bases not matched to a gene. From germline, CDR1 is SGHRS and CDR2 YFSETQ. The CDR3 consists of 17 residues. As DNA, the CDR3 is TGCGCCAGCAGCCCAGCGCCGGGACAGGGGGCAATCAATGAGCAGTTCTTC. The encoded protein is CASSPAPGQGAINEQFF.

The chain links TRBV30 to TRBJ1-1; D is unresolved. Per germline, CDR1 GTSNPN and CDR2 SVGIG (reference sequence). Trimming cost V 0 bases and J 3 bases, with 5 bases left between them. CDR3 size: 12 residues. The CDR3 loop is CAWSVEDTEAFF. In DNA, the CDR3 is TGTGCCTGGAGTGTGGAGGACACTGAAGCTTTCTTT.

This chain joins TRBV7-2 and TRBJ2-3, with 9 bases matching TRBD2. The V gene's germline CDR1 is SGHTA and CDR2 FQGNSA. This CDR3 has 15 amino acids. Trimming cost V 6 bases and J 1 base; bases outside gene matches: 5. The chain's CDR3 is CASSNKREGTDTQYF. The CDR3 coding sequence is TGTGCCAGCAGTAATAAGCGGGAGGGCACAGATACGCAGTATTTT.

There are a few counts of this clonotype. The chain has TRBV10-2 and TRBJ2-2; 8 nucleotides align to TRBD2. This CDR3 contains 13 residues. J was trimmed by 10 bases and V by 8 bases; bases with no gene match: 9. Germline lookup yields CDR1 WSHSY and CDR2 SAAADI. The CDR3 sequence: CASDAGGSEELFF. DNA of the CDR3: TGCGCCAGCGATGCGGGAGGTAGCGAGGAGCTGTTTTTT.

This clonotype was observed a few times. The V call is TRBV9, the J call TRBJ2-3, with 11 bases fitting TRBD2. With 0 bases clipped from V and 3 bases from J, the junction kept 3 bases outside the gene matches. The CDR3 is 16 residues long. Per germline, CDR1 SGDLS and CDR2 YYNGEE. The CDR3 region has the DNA TGTGCCAGCAGCGTAGCTACTAGCGGGAGTACAGATACGCAGTATTTT. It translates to CASSVATSGSTDTQYF.

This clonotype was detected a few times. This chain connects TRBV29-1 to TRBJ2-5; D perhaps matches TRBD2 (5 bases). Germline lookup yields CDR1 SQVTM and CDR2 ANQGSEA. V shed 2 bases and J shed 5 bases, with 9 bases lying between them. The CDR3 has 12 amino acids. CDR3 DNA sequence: TGCAGCGTTGAACGGGGATCGGAGACCCAGTACTTC. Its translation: CSVERGSETQYF.

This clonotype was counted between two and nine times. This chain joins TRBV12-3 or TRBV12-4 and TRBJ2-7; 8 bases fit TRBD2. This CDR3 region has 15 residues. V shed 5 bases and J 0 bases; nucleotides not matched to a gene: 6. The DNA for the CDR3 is TGTGCCAGCAGTCAAAGCGGGAGAGACTCCTACGAGCAGTACTTC. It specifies CASSQSGRDSYEQYF.

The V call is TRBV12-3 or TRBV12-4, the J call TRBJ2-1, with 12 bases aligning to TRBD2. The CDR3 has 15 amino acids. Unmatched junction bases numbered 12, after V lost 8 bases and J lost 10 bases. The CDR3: CASDKTSGRNREQFF. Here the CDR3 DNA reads TGTGCCAGCGACAAGACTAGCGGGAGAAATCGGGAGCAGTTCTTC.

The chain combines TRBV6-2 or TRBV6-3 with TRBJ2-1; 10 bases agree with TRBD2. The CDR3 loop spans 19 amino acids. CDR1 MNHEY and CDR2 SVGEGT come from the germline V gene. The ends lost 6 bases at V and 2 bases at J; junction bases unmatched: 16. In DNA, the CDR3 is TGTGCCAGCAGCTCTCATCGGACCGGACTAGCGGATACCTACAATGAGCAGTTCTTC. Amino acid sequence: CASSSHRTGLADTYNEQFF.